The clone carrying this TCR beta chain has at least ten counts. Its cognate antigen is unknown. One entry per CDR3 protein, called by TCRdb with MiXCR from the 5' RACE reads. The sample contains about 500,000 distinct CDR3 sequences, 5.3% of which appear only once. The CDR3 is 14 amino acids. CDR1 is SGHRS and CDR2 is YFSETQ in the germline V gene. Deletions cut 2 bases from V and 5 bases from J, with 13 bases between. These data come from a study of CD8 T cells in ankylosing spondylitis. Study results and caveats: The disease-linked clones had a CD8+ phenotype and low blood frequencies. For ankylosing spondylitis blood, a TCR beta motif of seven to nine highly homologous variants appeared characteristic. Reported data indicate significant enrichment of disease-linked clones within matched ankylosing spondylitis synovial fluid.

The TCR comes from a male donor with ankylosing spondylitis. Material: blood, either unsorted or a sorted T cell fraction (not recorded which). The genes are TRBV5-1 and TRBJ2-5, with D perhaps matching TRBD2 (5 bases). The DNA for the CDR3 is TGCGCCAGCAGCTTCGAGGAGGTGGGGGAGACCCAGTACTTC. Protein: CASSFEEVGETQYF.